A single sample gave rise to the 15 T cell receptor beta chains below, sequenced in a study of cytomegalovirus exposure and HLA in healthy donors. The repertoire was sequenced with immunoSEQ multiplex PCR; TCRdb's copy has only in-frame clones and lacks some. Altogether about 110,000 clones are present, 88% being singletons, with the ten largest covering about 1.8%. The sample comprised PBMCs. The receptors were sampled from a woman under 30 in good health and CMV-seropositive.

The rearrangement joins TRBV5-1 to TRBJ2-5; 11 nucleotides match TRBD2. The CDR3 spans 18 residues. The germline CDR1 and CDR2 sequences are SGHRS and YFSETQ. V dropped 0 bases and J dropped 4; count of bases not matched to a gene: 11. The CDR3: CASSLEASGGLTAETQYF. The CDR3 region has the DNA TGCGCCAGCAGCTTGGAGGCTAGCGGGGGGCTTACGGCAGAGACCCAGTACTTC. The variable domain in full, completed from reference TRBV5-1 and TRBJ2-5, reads KAGVTQTPRYLIKTRGQQVTLSCSPISGHRSVSWYQQTPGQGLQFLFEYFSETQRNKGNFPGRFSGRQFSNSRSEMNVSTLELGDSALYLCASSLEASGGLTAETQYFGPGTRLLVL.

This chain joins TRBV28 and TRBJ1-6; 8 bases align to TRBD1. Germline V gene data show CDR1 as MDHEN and CDR2 as SYDVKM. The trim removed 4 bases at V and 6 bases at J, leaving 11 bases unmatched. The CDR3 loop spans 17 amino acids. The CDR3 nucleotides are TGTGCCAGCAGTTATCGGACAGGGTGGAGTTCTAATTCACCCCTCCACTTT. It yields the protein CASSYRTGWSSNSPLHF.

The gene calls are TRBV27 and TRBJ1-1; TRBD1 might be the D (6 bases). V dropped 6 bases and J dropped 2 bases, with 13 bases sitting between them. CDR3 length equals 14 residues. Germline CDR1 is MNHEY and CDR2 is SMNVEV (reference sequence). The CDR3 reads CASRVRQANTEAFF. The CDR3, as DNA: TGTGCCAGCAGGGTCAGACAGGCCAACACTGAAGCTTTCTTT.

This clone appeared a single time. The rearrangement joins TRBV20-1 to TRBJ2-1; D unresolved. In germline, CDR1 is DFQATT, CDR2 SNEGSKA (reference sequence). Trimming shortened V by 3 bases and J by 6 bases, and 6 bases separated the two germline ends. The CDR3 runs to 11 residues. CDR3: CSASRSNEQFF. The DNA of the CDR3 is TGCAGTGCTAGTCGCAGCAATGAGCAGTTCTTC.

The genes are TRBV2 and TRBJ1-2; 7 positions agree with TRBD1. The ends lost 8 bases at V and 8 bases at J; junction bases unmatched: 8. The CDR3 covers 12 residues. The germline CDR1 and CDR2 sequences are SNHLY and FYNNEI. The CDR3 DNA is TGTGCCAGCTCTCTACAGGGGAACGGCTACACCTTC. Translated: CASSLQGNGYTF.

The chain has TRBV18 and TRBJ1-2; no firm D call. Trimming stripped 3 bases from V and 8 bases from J, with 16 bases between. Germline CDR1 reads KGHSH; CDR2 reads LQKENI. This CDR3 has 14 amino acids. The chain's CDR3 is CASSPQAVGRGYTF. Written as DNA, the CDR3 is TGTGCCAGCTCACCTCAGGCAGTAGGCCGGGGCTACACCTTC.

The chain joins TRBV5-1 to TRBJ1-2; 9 positions match TRBD1. This CDR3 comprises 13 residues. In germline, CDR1 is SGHRS, CDR2 YFSETQ. V lost 5 bases, J lost 8 bases, and 7 bases stayed unmatched. The CDR3 coding sequence is TGCGCCAGCAGTTCTGACAGGGGGAGCGGCTACACCTTC. Translating it yields CASSSDRGSGYTF.

V gene TRBV2 combines with J gene TRBJ1-1; TRBD1 agrees at 7 bases. The germline gives CDR1 SNHLY, CDR2 FYNNEI. The V segment lost 7 bases and the J segment 1 base; nucleotides outside the gene matches: 3. The CDR3 spans 13 residues. DNA of the CDR3: TGTGCCAGCAACGACAGGGAGAACACTGAAGCTTTCTTT. This translates into CASNDRENTEAFF.

V gene TRBV28 combines with J gene TRBJ2-5; perhaps TRBD2 as D (7 bases). The CDR3 has 15 amino acids. Germline V gives CDR1 MDHEN, CDR2 SYDVKM. V dropped 3 bases and J dropped 5 bases, with 16 bases sitting between them. CDR3 region: CASSLGTPGRETQYF. CDR3 nucleotide sequence: TGTGCCAGCAGTTTGGGGACACCCGGGAGGGAGACCCAGTACTTC.

In its sample, this clone was seen once. The chain joins TRBV29-1 to TRBJ2-2; 8 bases are a match to TRBD1. V trimming: 5 bases; J trimming: 6 bases; junction bases outside the gene matches: 14. The CDR3 extends over 16 amino acids. Germline values: CDR1 SQVTM, CDR2 ANQGSEA. CDR3 nucleotide sequence: TGCAGCGTTTATACCCCCCCCGGACAGGGCGCCGGGGAGCTGTTTTTT. This encodes CSVYTPPGQGAGELFF.

This rearrangement joins TRBV15 to TRBJ2-3; the D gene is possibly TRBD1 (5 bases). The length of the CDR3 is 15 residues. V was trimmed by 0 bases and J by 2 bases, leaving 9 bases between them. Germline CDR1 and CDR2: LNHNV and YYDKDF (reference sequence). Written as DNA, the CDR3 is TGTGCCACCAGCAGAGAGGGGCGGTCCACAGATACGCAGTATTTT. Translation: CATSREGRSTDTQYF.

This rearrangement joins TRBV10-3 to TRBJ2-5, with TRBD2 matching over 8 bases. CDR1 is ENHRY, CDR2 SYGVKD, per germline. With 10 bases clipped from V and 5 bases from J, the junction kept 6 bases outside the gene matches. CDR3 length: 12 residues. The CDR3 DNA sequence: TGTGCCAGCCGCGGGGGGCAGGAGACCCAGTACTTC. Its protein product is CASRGGQETQYF.

The chain carries TRBV18 and TRBJ2-2, with D possibly being TRBD2 (5 bases). V dropped 4 bases and J dropped 5 bases, with 17 bases sitting between them. Germline CDR1 and CDR2: KGHSH and LQKENI. This CDR3 spans 16 amino acids. For the CDR3, the DNA is TGTGCCAGCTCACTACGACTAATGGTGGAAACCGGGGAGCTGTTTTTT. Translating it yields CASSLRLMVETGELFF.

The rearrangement links TRBV28 to TRBJ2-3; a weak D match, TRBD2 (5 bases). CDR3 length: 11 amino acids. Trimming removed 6 bases from V and 5 bases from J, with 6 bases in between. Per germline, CDR1 MDHEN and CDR2 SYDVKM. The CDR3 DNA reads as TGTGCCAGCAGAGGAGGAGATACGCAGTATTTT. It specifies CASRGGDTQYF.

This clone has just one count. The V and J genes are TRBV10-2 and TRBJ1-1; 7 nucleotides align to TRBD1. Per the germline V gene, CDR1 is WSHSY and CDR2 is SAAADI. The CDR3 runs 13 residues. V was clipped by 8 bases and J by 2 bases; unmatched bases: 5. The CDR3 here is CASGDRVNTEAFF. The CDR3 coding sequence is TGCGCCAGCGGAGACAGGGTTAACACTGAAGCTTTCTTT.